This TCR beta chain was profiled in a study of CD8+ T cells in alopecia areata. Germline lookup yields CDR1 MGHDK and CDR2 SYGVNS. The length of the CDR3 is 14 residues. J gave up 5 bases and V 8 bases, and 6 bases lay outside the gene matches. RNA extraction and reverse transcription yielded cDNA as sequencing template. Assay used: immunoSEQ multiplex PCR; TCRdb lists only in-frame clones, some missing. The data show 100,000 to 120,000 clones, approximately 59% seen once. A remark on this clone: Its antigen is currently unknown.

General study points: Scalp data also include sequences from resident alphabeta T cells of normal skin. Clarity of TCR sharing across patients fell short of that in mice, possibly HLA-related.

The TCR was taken from a human donor in good health. Sequencing used CD8+ T cells sorted from blood. The gene calls are TRBV25-1 and TRBJ2-5, with 12 bases matching TRBD2. The CDR3 spells CASELAGGPETQYF. In nucleotides, the CDR3 is TGTGCCAGCGAGCTAGCGGGGGGGCCGGAGACCCAGTACTTC.